This passage covers 22 T cell receptor beta chains from one sample sequenced in a study of cytomegalovirus exposure and HLA in healthy donors. 60 Vbeta and 13 Jbeta primers were used in PCR. TCRdb keeps only in-frame clones here, not all; method: immunoSEQ multiplex PCR. The table shows around 100,000 clones, with approximately 66% occurring only once. The specimen sequenced was PBMCs. The receptors stem from a woman in her fifties or sixties in good health and CMV-seronegative.

The rearrangement joins TRBV5-4 to TRBJ1-1; D possibly corresponds to TRBD1 (5 bases). The V and J ends lost 4 bases and 1 base respectively, with 8 bases between them. The germline V gene has CDR1 SGHNT and CDR2 YYREEE (reference sequence). This CDR3 region has 13 residues. In nucleotides, the CDR3 is TGTGCCAGCAGCACAGGACAGAACACTGAAGCTTTCTTT. It yields the protein CASSTGQNTEAFF.

This chain uses TRBV11-3 with TRBJ2-1; possible D gene TRBD1, 6 bases. Trimming removed 6 bases from V and 3 bases from J, with 12 bases in between. CDR1 and CDR2 from the germline V gene are SGHNT and YENEEA. The CDR3 spans 14 residues. CDR3 DNA sequence: TGTGCCAGCAGTTCTAGGGGGAACTACAATGAGCAGTTCTTC. Translated, it gives CASSSRGNYNEQFF.

The chain has TRBV7-3 and TRBJ2-2, with D perhaps matching TRBD1 (5 bases). CDR1 is SGHTA, CDR2 FQGTGA, per germline. The CDR3 has 13 amino acids. Trimming left V 4 bases short and J 4 bases short, with 7 bases between. In DNA form, the CDR3 reads TGTGCCAGCAGCTCAGGGTTCACCGGGGAGCTGTTTTTT. Its protein product is CASSSGFTGELFF.

The chain combines TRBV6-6 with TRBJ2-5, with a possible D match to TRBD2 (5 bases). The CDR3 extends over 12 amino acids. In germline, CDR1 is MNHNY, CDR2 SVGAGI (reference sequence). Trimming stripped 2 bases from V and 5 bases from J, with 6 bases between. This CDR3 is CASSYGGETQYF. CDR3 DNA sequence: TGTGCCAGCAGTTACGGCGGGGAGACCCAGTACTTC.

This chain connects TRBV7-9 to TRBJ2-2, with D unresolved. Deletions cut 1 base from V and 6 bases from J, with 9 bases between. Germline V gene sequence: CDR1 SEHNR, CDR2 FQNEAQ (reference sequence). This CDR3 contains 14 residues. DNA for the CDR3: TGTGCCAGCAGCTTAGTCGGTGTCGCCGGGGAGCTGTTTTTT. It codes for CASSLVGVAGELFF.

The chain couples TRBV19 to TRBJ1-4; 9 nucleotides align to TRBD1. The CDR3 runs 16 residues. Losses at the gene ends were 0 bases for V and 7 bases for J; bases not matched to a gene: 6. Germline lookup yields CDR1 LNHDA and CDR2 SQIVND (reference sequence). The CDR3 DNA sequence: TGTGCCAGTAGTATAGATGTAGGGACAGGGAGTGAAAAACTGTTTTTT. This gives the protein CASSIDVGTGSEKLFF.

The V call is TRBV19, the J call TRBJ2-1; TRBD2 matches at 8 bases. Germline CDR1 reads LNHDA; CDR2 reads SQIVND (reference sequence). The trim removed 5 bases at V and 7 bases at J, leaving 7 bases unmatched. This CDR3 is 14 amino acids long. CDR3 sequence reads: CASSPSGGGNEQFF. The CDR3 nucleotides read TGTGCCAGTAGTCCCAGCGGGGGAGGGAATGAGCAGTTCTTC.

The chain combines TRBV19 with TRBJ1-1; D unresolved. Trimming left V 5 bases short and J 0 bases short, with 7 bases between. This CDR3 is built from 13 residues. Germline V CDR1 and CDR2: LNHDA, SQIVND (reference sequence). The CDR3 DNA reads TGTGCCAGTAGTCCCTCGGTGAACACTGAAGCTTTCTTT. This sequence encodes CASSPSVNTEAFF.

The chain combines TRBV27 with TRBJ2-1; 8 positions agree with TRBD1. Losses at the gene ends were 4 bases for V and 5 bases for J; bases not matched to a gene: 13. CDR3 size: 17 residues. Germline assignment: CDR1 MNHEY and CDR2 SMNVEV (reference sequence). The CDR3: CASSYLRGQLLNNEQFF. The DNA of the CDR3 is TGTGCCAGCAGTTACCTCAGGGGGCAACTCCTAAACAATGAGCAGTTCTTC.

The genes are TRBV2 and TRBJ2-7, with TRBD1 matching over 8 bases. Germline loops: CDR1 SNHLY, CDR2 FYNNEI. This CDR3 is built from 15 residues. V was clipped by 3 bases and J by 3 bases; unmatched bases: 7. CDR3 sequence reads: CASSDLGTGDYEQYF. In DNA, the CDR3 is TGTGCCAGCAGTGATCTGGGGACAGGCGACTACGAGCAGTACTTC.

The J gene is TRBJ1-5, the V gene TRBV6-1; no clear D gene. The germline V and J ends were trimmed by 3 bases and 7 bases, with 13 bases remaining between them. The CDR3 covers 14 residues. CDR1 is MNHNS, CDR2 SASEGT, per germline. The CDR3 region is CASSERPREQPQHF. CDR3 DNA sequence: TGTGCCAGCAGTGAGCGCCCTCGGGAGCAGCCCCAGCATTTT.

The sample holds one count of this clone. The V call is TRBV18, the J call TRBJ2-2; the match to TRBD1 covers 10 bases. V was clipped by 6 bases and J by 4 bases; unmatched bases: 5. The CDR3 is 15 amino acids. Germline-derived CDR1 and CDR2 are KGHSH and LQKENI. The CDR3 bases are TGTGCCAGCTCGCTGACAGGGGGCAGCACCGGGGAGCTGTTTTTT. Its protein product is CASSLTGGSTGELFF.

This clone was seen more than once but under ten times. The chain combines TRBV15 with TRBJ2-7; TRBD2 is a possible D gene (5 bases). The germline V gene has CDR1 LNHNV and CDR2 YYDKDF (reference sequence). The CDR3 is 17 residues long. The V gene lost 2 bases and the J gene lost 0 bases, with 17 bases spanning the gap. The CDR3 loop is CATSRSYLDSSSYEQYF. The CDR3 bases are TGTGCCACCAGCAGATCCTACTTGGACTCGAGCTCCTACGAGCAGTACTTC.

Comments on this clone: The junction does not match germline at one end; this may be a read error. The V and J genes are TRBV5-4 and TRBJ2-5; 12 bases are shared with TRBD1. The length of the CDR3 is 16 residues. Germline CDR1 SGHNT, CDR2 YYREEE (reference sequence). The CDR3 loop reads CTSSLAGTGGRETQYF. The CDR3 nucleotides read TGTACCAGCAGCTTAGCCGGGACAGGGGGCAGAGAGACCCAGTACTTC.

This clone occurred a few times. The V call is TRBV5-1, the J call TRBJ2-7; TRBD1 matches 7 bases. This CDR3 is 13 amino acids long. V dropped 5 bases and J dropped 1; count of bases not matched to a gene: 3. The germline V gene encodes CDR1 SGHRS and CDR2 YFSETQ. The CDR3 bases are TGCGCCAGCAGTCCACAGGGGTCCTACGAGCAGTACTTC. Translating gives CASSPQGSYEQYF.

The chain joins TRBV21-1 to TRBJ2-5; TRBD2 is the table's D call and was not checked against the DNA. TRBV21-1 is marked as a pseudogene. There are 14 residues in the CDR3. In DNA, the CDR3 is TGTGCCAGCAGCAATCGGACTAGGGGAGAGACCCAGTACTTC. It encodes CASSNRTRGETQYF.

The V and J genes are TRBV19 and TRBJ1-3; tentatively, D is TRBD1 (6 bases). Germline lookup yields CDR1 LNHDA and CDR2 SQIVND (reference sequence). Trimming cost V 4 bases and J 6 bases, with 10 bases left between them. The CDR3 sequence is 13 residues long. In DNA, the CDR3 is TGTGCCAGTAGTACCGGACAGTTAAACACCATATATTTT. This sequence encodes CASSTGQLNTIYF.

The chain is built from TRBV27 and TRBJ2-1; D remains ambiguous. The V end lost 1 base, the J end lost 0 bases, and 10 bases lay between the germline ends. Germline V gene lookup returns CDR1 MNHEY and CDR2 SMNVEV (reference sequence). The CDR3 spans 16 residues. CDR3 region: CASSLFADSSYNEQFF. The CDR3 nucleotides read TGTGCCAGCAGTTTATTTGCCGATAGCTCCTACAATGAGCAGTTCTTC.

The DNA for the CDR3 is TGTGCCAGCAGCACCGGGAACTACAATGAGCAGTTCTTC. Amino acids: CASSTGNYNEQFF. The V call is TRBV7-3, the J call TRBJ2-1; tentatively, D is TRBD2 (5 bases). Trimming cost V 5 bases and J 3 bases, with 8 bases left between them. The length of the CDR3 is 13 residues. Germline CDR1 is SGHTA and CDR2 is FQGTGA.

The chain links TRBV5-1 to TRBJ2-1; D unresolved. Per germline, CDR1 SGHRS and CDR2 YFSETQ. Deletions cut 2 bases from V and 4 bases from J, with 7 bases between. The CDR3 totals 13 residues. This chain's CDR3 is CASSFPQYNEQFF. The CDR3 nucleotides are TGCGCCAGCAGCTTTCCCCAGTACAATGAGCAGTTCTTC.

This chain connects TRBV19 to TRBJ2-5; 7 bases are a match to TRBD1. The CDR3 is made up of 13 amino acids. Germline V CDR1 and CDR2: LNHDA, SQIVND (reference sequence). Unmatched junction bases numbered 8, after V lost 4 bases and J lost 9 bases. CDR3 sequence: CASSKTGMEAQYF. The CDR3 DNA sequence: TGTGCCAGTAGTAAGACAGGGATGGAGGCCCAGTACTTC.

This rearrangement joins TRBV5-6 to TRBJ2-3; TRBD2 matches at 13 bases. The CDR3 consists of 13 residues. The germline V gene has CDR1 SGHDT and CDR2 YYEEEE. Unmatched junction bases numbered 0, after V lost 7 bases and J lost 4 bases. The CDR3: CASGLAGADTQYF. The DNA of the CDR3 is TGTGCCAGCGGACTAGCGGGGGCAGATACGCAGTATTTT.